Shown below are 22 T cell receptor beta chains from a single sample sequenced in a study of OX40 agonist ivuxolimab in advanced cancers. Assay: immunoSEQ multiplex PCR; the TCRdb copy retains only in-frame clones and omits some. Counted here are about 88,000 clones, around 87% occurring once; the ten biggest clones make up around 1.5%. Source: CD4+ or CD8+ T cells sorted from blood, taken in a trial of the OX40 agonist ivuxolimab. The source is an adult with an advanced solid tumor such as melanoma, head and neck, liver or kidney cancer.

The gene calls are TRBV15 and TRBJ2-1, with 12 bases fitting TRBD2. The germline gives CDR1 LNHNV, CDR2 YYDKDF (reference sequence). The V and J ends lost 0 bases and 6 bases, in that order; junction bases with no gene match: 3. This CDR3 spans 16 amino acids. The CDR3 sequence is CATSREELAGGNEQFF. The DNA for the CDR3 is TGTGCCACCAGCAGAGAGGAACTAGCGGGAGGCAATGAGCAGTTCTTC.

The chain has TRBV30 and TRBJ2-5; TRBD1 matches at 8 bases. Looked up from germline, CDR1 is GTSNPN and CDR2 is SVGIG (reference sequence). V trimming: 0 bases; J trimming: 4 bases; junction bases outside the gene matches: 7. This CDR3 has 15 residues. In DNA form, the CDR3 reads TGTGCCTGGAGTGTACAGTGGACAGGGACAGAGACCCAGTACTTC. The encoded protein is CAWSVQWTGTETQYF.

The chain has TRBV7-6 and TRBJ2-3, with D perhaps TRBD1 or TRBD2 (5 bases each). This CDR3 is 13 amino acids long. Germline V CDR1 and CDR2: SGHVS, FNYEAQ. Between the trimmed V and J ends, which lost 1 base and 9 bases, there was a span of 11 bases. In DNA form, the CDR3 reads TGTGCCAGCAGCTTAGGGGACGAGGGCACGCAGTATTTT. This sequence encodes CASSLGDEGTQYF.

The chain carries TRBV19 and TRBJ2-3; possibly TRBD1 or TRBD2 for D (5 bases each). V was clipped by 3 bases and J by 2 bases, with 12 bases between them. This CDR3 is 15 amino acids long. Germline CDR1 is LNHDA and CDR2 is SQIVND (reference sequence). The CDR3 region has the DNA TGTGCCAGTAGTATGGGGGACGCTTACACAGATACGCAGTATTTT. Translated, it gives CASSMGDAYTDTQYF.

The genes are TRBV18 and TRBJ2-1, with 9 nucleotides matching TRBD1. The CDR3 spans 16 residues. J lost 3 bases, V lost 5 bases, and 8 bases had no gene match. Per the germline V gene, CDR1 is KGHSH and CDR2 is LQKENI. The CDR3 coding sequence is TGTGCCAGCTCAAGACCGGGACAGGGCTTCTACAATGAGCAGTTCTTC. Translated, it gives CASSRPGQGFYNEQFF.

V gene TRBV19 combines with J gene TRBJ2-2; 7 bases map to TRBD1. The length of the CDR3 is 16 residues. Trimming took 4 bases from V and 0 from J; bases not matched to a gene: 5. Germline assignment: CDR1 LNHDA and CDR2 SQIVND (reference sequence). The CDR3 region is CASSNAGGSNTGELFF. For the CDR3, the DNA is TGTGCCAGTAGTAATGCAGGGGGTTCGAACACCGGGGAGCTGTTTTTT. Together with reference TRBV19 and TRBJ2-2, the CDR3 gives the full variable domain: DGGITQSPKYLFRKEGQNVTLSCEQNLNHDAMYWYRQDPGQGLRLIYYSQIVNDFQKGDIAEGYSVSREKKESFPLTVTSAQKNPTAFYLCASSNAGGSNTGELFFGEGSRLTVL.

The genes are TRBV29-1 and TRBJ2-1; 11 nucleotides align to TRBD2. Germline-derived CDR1 and CDR2 are SQVTM and ANQGSEA. The CDR3 is 14 residues long. V shed 8 bases and J 8 bases; nucleotides not matched to a gene: 11. CDR3 nucleotide sequence: TGCAGCTTCCATTTGACTAGCGGGATGGATGAGCAGTTCTTC. This sequence encodes CSFHLTSGMDEQFF.

This chain joins TRBV11-2 and TRBJ1-4; D not certain. V lost 5 bases and J lost 8, with 12 bases in between. This CDR3 is 13 amino acids long. The germline CDR1 and CDR2 sequences are SGHAT and FQNNGV. CDR3 protein: CASSPRHFEKLFF. As DNA, the CDR3 is TGTGCCAGCAGCCCCCGACACTTCGAAAAACTGTTTTTT.

The chain links TRBV5-1 to TRBJ2-2; the match to TRBD1 covers 9 bases. Germline-derived CDR1 and CDR2 are SGHRS and YFSETQ. The CDR3 runs to 19 residues. V trimming: 0 bases; J trimming: 1 base; junction bases outside the gene matches: 10. The CDR3 is CASSLVGTGILGNTGELFF. Written as DNA, the CDR3 is TGCGCCAGCAGCTTGGTGGGGACAGGGATTCTCGGGAACACCGGGGAGCTGTTTTTT.

V gene TRBV5-1 combines with J gene TRBJ2-7; tentative D call: TRBD1 (5 bases). The CDR3 loop spans 15 amino acids. CDR1 SGHRS and CDR2 YFSETQ come from the germline V gene. Trimming removed 0 bases from V and 2 bases from J, with 12 bases in between. DNA of the CDR3: TGCGCCAGCAGCTTGGATTACAGGCGAACCTACGAGCAGTACTTC. It codes for CASSLDYRRTYEQYF.

A few counts support this clone. This rearrangement joins TRBV19 to TRBJ1-1; possible D gene TRBD1, 6 bases. The CDR3 runs 17 residues. V was shortened by 5 bases and J by 3 bases, with 22 bases between the two germline ends. Germline CDR1 reads LNHDA; CDR2 reads SQIVND (reference sequence). The DNA for the CDR3 is TGTGCCAGTAGTTTAGCATCAGGGGCCAAGTTGGACACTGAAGCTTTCTTT. Translating gives CASSLASGAKLDTEAFF.

The chain joins TRBV7-6 to TRBJ2-1; 15 bases match TRBD2. V dropped 1 base and J dropped 4; count of bases not matched to a gene: 14. The CDR3 is made up of 21 amino acids. Germline CDR1 and CDR2: SGHVS and FNYEAQ. In DNA, the CDR3 is TGTGCCAGCAGCTTAGGGACACCTGGGACTAGCGGGAGGAGGCTATACAATGAGCAGTTCTTC. As protein: CASSLGTPGTSGRRLYNEQFF.

The J gene is TRBJ2-1, the V gene TRBV7-2; D unclear. The V gene lost 3 bases and the J gene lost 7 bases, with 7 bases spanning the gap. The CDR3 length is 12 residues. Germline V gene sequence: CDR1 SGHTA, CDR2 FQGNSA. DNA of the CDR3: TGTGCCAGCAGCTTGACCACGAATGAGCAGTTCTTC. It is translated as CASSLTTNEQFF. Using reference TRBV7-2 and TRBJ2-1 for the parts outside the CDR3, the full variable domain is GAGVSQSPSNKVTEKGKDVELRCDPISGHTALYWYRQSLGQGLEFLIYFQGNSAPDKSGLPSDRFSAERTGGSVSTLTIQRTQQEDSAVYLCASSLTTNEQFFGPGTRLTVL.

J is TRBJ1-3 and V is TRBV9, with 7 nucleotides matching TRBD1. Germline CDR1 is SGDLS and CDR2 is YYNGEE. The CDR3 has 16 amino acids. V shed 0 bases, J shed 2 bases, and the junction held 5 bases outside the gene matches. The CDR3 DNA reads TGTGCCAGCAGCGTAGATGGCCAGGGGGCTGGAAACACCATATATTTT. Its protein is CASSVDGQGAGNTIYF.

This clone has only one observation. CDR3 amino acids: CASSQEGGTGELFF. CDR3 in DNA: TGCGCCAGCAGCCAAGAAGGGGGCACCGGGGAGCTGTTTTTT. The gene calls are TRBV4-3 and TRBJ2-2; the D gene is possibly TRBD1 (6 bases). The CDR3 consists of 14 residues. In germline, CDR1 is LGHNA, CDR2 YSLEER. Trimming left V 0 bases short and J 4 bases short, with 6 bases between.

The rearrangement links TRBV7-8 to TRBJ2-7; D perhaps matches TRBD1 (6 bases). The CDR3 is 16 residues long. V lost 1 base and J 1 base, leaving 14 bases between the germline ends. Germline V gives CDR1 SGHVS, CDR2 FQNEAQ. As DNA, the CDR3 is TGTGCCAGCAGCTTAGATTGGAACAGGGTGTCCTACGAGCAGTACTTC. Translation gives CASSLDWNRVSYEQYF.

This clone was counted only a few times. This chain joins TRBV19 and TRBJ2-7; possibly TRBD2 for D (6 bases). The CDR3 totals 17 residues. CDR1 LNHDA and CDR2 SQIVND come from the germline V gene (reference sequence). The germline V and J ends were trimmed by 5 bases and 6 bases, with 26 bases remaining between them. The CDR3 here is CASSLQFRLTSPGEQYF. CDR3 sequence (DNA): TGTGCCAGTAGTCTCCAGTTCCGATTGACTAGTCCTGGCGAGCAGTACTTC.

This rearrangement joins TRBV14 to TRBJ1-6; D unclear. CDR1 is SGHDN and CDR2 is FVKESK in the germline V gene. The V gene lost 0 bases and the J gene lost 9 bases, with 12 bases spanning the gap. This CDR3 spans 15 amino acids. CDR3 bases: TGTGCCAGCAGCCAAGAGGTTTTCGGCATTTCACCCCTCCACTTT. Protein: CASSQEVFGISPLHF.

This chain links TRBV7-8 with TRBJ1-5; TRBD1 agrees at 9 bases. CDR3 length equals 13 residues. In germline, CDR1 is SGHVS, CDR2 FQNEAQ. V lost 5 bases and J lost 7; bases outside the gene matches: 3. Written as DNA, the CDR3 is TGTGCCAGCAGCGACAGGGGGGGCCAGCCCCAGCATTTT. Encoded protein: CASSDRGGQPQHF.

J is TRBJ1-3 and V is TRBV19, with D uncertain. V lost 4 bases, J lost 0 bases, and 13 bases lay in between. Germline assignment: CDR1 LNHDA and CDR2 SQIVND (reference sequence). The CDR3 sequence is 16 residues long. The CDR3 protein is CASSTGKSNSGNTIYF. In DNA, the CDR3 is TGTGCCAGTAGTACGGGGAAGTCAAACTCTGGAAACACCATATATTTT.

A few counts support this clone. This chain joins TRBV4-2 and TRBJ2-7; D uncertain. Germline CDR1 is LGHNA and CDR2 is YNFKEQ. V dropped 0 bases and J dropped 2 bases, with 14 bases sitting between them. The CDR3 spans 16 residues. CDR3 coding DNA: TGTGCCAGCAGCCAAGATTTCGTTAGTGGGACCTACGAGCAGTACTTC. Protein: CASSQDFVSGTYEQYF.

This chain connects TRBV5-1 to TRBJ2-2; D unresolved. The V gene lost 4 bases and the J gene lost 1 base, with 11 bases spanning the gap. This CDR3 contains 15 residues. CDR1 SGHRS and CDR2 YFSETQ come from the germline V gene. The CDR3 nucleotides read TGCGCCAGCAGCAAATTAGACTTGAACACCGGGGAGCTGTTTTTT. Translation gives CASSKLDLNTGELFF.